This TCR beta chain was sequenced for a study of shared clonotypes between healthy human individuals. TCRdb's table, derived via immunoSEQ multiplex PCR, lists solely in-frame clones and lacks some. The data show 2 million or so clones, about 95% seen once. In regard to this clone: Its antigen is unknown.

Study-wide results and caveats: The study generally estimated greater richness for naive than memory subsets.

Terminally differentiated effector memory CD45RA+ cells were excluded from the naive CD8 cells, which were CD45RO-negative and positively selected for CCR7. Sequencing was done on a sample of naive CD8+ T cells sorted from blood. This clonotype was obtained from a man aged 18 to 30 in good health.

The CDR3 region is CASSPSGGAPYEQYF. In DNA, the CDR3 is TGTGCCAGCAGTCCTAGCGGGGGGGCCCCCTACGAGCAGTACTTC. This sequence joins TRBV27 and TRBJ2-7; 12 bases match TRBD2. J was trimmed by 2 bases and V by 5 bases; bases with no gene match: 4. Germline V gene lookup returns CDR1 MNHEY and CDR2 SMNVEV (reference sequence). The CDR3 sequence is 15 residues long.